The 12 T cell receptor beta chains below all came from one sample that was sequenced in a study of blood T cell repertoires in COVID-19. Generated by immunoSEQ multiplex PCR, the TCRdb table keeps only in-frame clones and is missing some. The sample lists a few hundred thousand clones; about 88% were seen once. Sequencing input: PBMCs or T cells enriched from blood (not recorded which). These receptors all come from a woman aged 18-29 years who had recovered from COVID-19.

The chain joins TRBV9 to TRBJ2-2; 8 nucleotides match TRBD1. This CDR3 has 15 amino acids. The J segment lost 4 bases and the V segment lost 4 bases, leaving 6 bases of the junction unmatched. The germline V gene encodes CDR1 SGDLS and CDR2 YYNGEE. The CDR3 nucleotides read TGTGCCAGCAGCAAGACAGGGGATCCCACCGGGGAGCTGTTTTTT. It encodes CASSKTGDPTGELFF.

This chain uses TRBV2 with TRBJ1-3; D is perhaps TRBD1 (6 bases). This CDR3 spans 14 amino acids. V was clipped by 3 bases and J by 4 bases, with 10 bases between them. The V gene's germline CDR1 is SNHLY and CDR2 FYNNEI. The CDR3 loop reads CASSDRTEGNTIYF. CDR3 in DNA: TGTGCCAGCAGTGATAGGACAGAAGGAAACACCATATATTTT.

The chain has TRBV9 and TRBJ2-2; TRBD1 might be the D (7 bases). Trimming pared 0 bases from V and 6 bases from J, leaving 21 bases between. The CDR3 has 18 amino acids. Germline CDR1 and CDR2: SGDLS and YYNGEE. The CDR3 loop reads CASSVVSGGGRGPGELFF. CDR3 DNA: TGTGCCAGCAGCGTAGTGTCCGGGGGTGGAAGGGGGCCCGGGGAGCTGTTTTTT.

The chain carries TRBV6-5 and TRBJ2-7; weak D call: TRBD1 (7 bases). CDR3 length equals 15 residues. V lost 3 bases and J 4 bases, leaving 16 bases between the germline ends. Germline loops: CDR1 MNHEY, CDR2 SVGAGI. For the CDR3, the DNA is TGTGCCAGCAGTTATCGGAAGGGGGCGGGGTACGAGCAGTACTTC. Protein sequence: CASSYRKGAGYEQYF.

The rearrangement joins TRBV7-2 to TRBJ2-2; 9 bases are a match to TRBD2. The CDR3 loop spans 13 amino acids. V lost 5 bases to trimming and J lost 8 bases; unmatched junction nucleotides: 3. CDR1 and CDR2 from the germline V gene are SGHTA and FQGNSA. This chain's CDR3 is CASSERGAGELFF. The CDR3, as DNA: TGTGCCAGCAGCGAGCGGGGGGCAGGGGAGCTGTTTTTT. Full variable domain (missing parts from reference TRBV7-2 and TRBJ2-2): GAGVSQSPSNKVTEKGKDVELRCDPISGHTALYWYRQSLGQGLEFLIYFQGNSAPDKSGLPSDRFSAERTGGSVSTLTIQRTQQEDSAVYLCASSERGAGELFFGEGSRLTVL.

The chain joins TRBV7-2 to TRBJ2-1; perhaps TRBD2 as D (5 bases). The CDR3 length is 17 residues. Germline V gives CDR1 SGHTA, CDR2 FQGNSA. With 1 base removed from V and 0 bases from J, the gap between germline ends came to 13 bases. CDR3 DNA sequence: TGTGCCAGCAGCTTAGTACTAGTAGTAAGCTCCTACAATGAGCAGTTCTTC. This sequence encodes CASSLVLVVSSYNEQFF.

The V call is TRBV4-3, the J call TRBJ1-6; D perhaps matches TRBD1 (6 bases). V lost 0 bases to trimming and J lost 0 bases, with 12 bases between them. Germline V CDR1 and CDR2: LGHNA, YSLEER. This CDR3 spans 18 amino acids. CDR3 bases: TGCGCCAGCAGCCAAGAGGGGGCAGGGAGCTCCTATAATTCACCCCTCCACTTT. Translated: CASSQEGAGSSYNSPLHF.

V gene TRBV30 combines with J gene TRBJ2-2, with D perhaps matching TRBD1 (5 bases). CDR3 size: 13 residues. Germline V gives CDR1 GTSNPN, CDR2 SVGIG (reference sequence). V was clipped by 2 bases and J by 5 bases, with 9 bases between them. CDR3 sequence: CAWSPQGTGELFF. The CDR3 DNA is TGTGCCTGGAGTCCTCAGGGTACCGGGGAGCTGTTTTTT.

The V gene is TRBV10-3, the J gene TRBJ2-7; TRBD2 is a possible D gene (5 bases). This CDR3 contains 13 residues. The V end was cut by 4 bases, the J end by 4 bases, with 11 bases between. The germline gives CDR1 ENHRY, CDR2 SYGVKD. CDR3 residues: CAISGGWDYEQYF. Here the CDR3 DNA reads TGTGCCATCAGTGGCGGGTGGGATTACGAGCAGTACTTC.

This clone was seen just once. This chain connects TRBV2 to TRBJ2-7, with 11 bases that match TRBD1. The CDR3 loop spans 15 amino acids. Losses at the gene ends were 4 bases for V and 4 bases for J; bases not matched to a gene: 6. Looked up from germline, CDR1 is SNHLY and CDR2 is FYNNEI. In DNA, the CDR3 is TGTGCCAGCAGTGCCGGGACAGGGGGGATTTACGAGCAGTACTTC. This gives the protein CASSAGTGGIYEQYF.

The rearrangement uses TRBV15 and TRBJ1-5; a possible D gene is TRBD1 (6 bases). The germline V gene encodes CDR1 LNHNV and CDR2 YYDKDF (reference sequence). This CDR3 has 14 amino acids. The ends were cut back, 3 bases at V and 6 bases at J, with 12 bases in the middle. The CDR3 coding sequence is TGTGCCACCAGCAGGGGGGCCCTTGGTCAGCCCCAGCATTTT. It codes for CATSRGALGQPQHF.

The chain links TRBV4-2 to TRBJ2-1, with D possibly matching TRBD2 (6 bases). Trimming took off 1 base at V and 1 base at J, with 11 bases between the two ends. This CDR3 spans 16 amino acids. Germline CDR1 LGHNA, CDR2 YNFKEQ. In DNA form, the CDR3 reads TGTGCCAGCAGCCAAGCGGGGACTTCTTCCTACAATGAGCAGTTCTTC. Residues: CASSQAGTSSYNEQFF.